The 17 T cell receptor beta chains presented below share a single source sample, sequenced in a study of beta chain features in type 1 diabetes. The study, taken as a whole, reports: TCRB CDR3s were moderately but significantly shorter in Type 1 diabetes patients in all four CD4+ subsets.

The antigens for these receptors are not known. All of the isolated RNA was reverse transcribed, so expressed TCRB transcripts were sequenced. Measured with immunoSEQ multiplex PCR; TCRdb has only the in-frame clones, and not every one. The data show 140,000 or so clones, with roughly an eighth seen just once and under 1.5% held by the top ten. Sequencing was performed on central memory CD4+ T cells from blood. The receptors here all came from a man in his late teens or twenties with type 1 diabetes.

This clone showed up just a few times. The rearrangement joins TRBV7-9 to TRBJ1-4; D is unresolved. Trimming shortened V by 1 base and J by 7 bases, and 13 bases separated the two germline ends. The CDR3 has 15 residues. Per the germline V gene, CDR1 is SEHNR and CDR2 is FQNEAQ (reference sequence). The CDR3 nucleotides read TGTGCCAGCAGCTTAGTCGGGTCCATCGCTGAAAAACTGTTTTTT. Translating it yields CASSLVGSIAEKLFF.

This clone was seen more than once but under ten times. The chain links TRBV19 to TRBJ2-1, with D possibly TRBD1 on 6 matching bases. V lost 4 bases, J lost 3 bases, and 10 bases lay in between. Germline CDR1 LNHDA, CDR2 SQIVND (reference sequence). This CDR3 is built from 14 residues. CDR3 amino acids: CASSNWDNYNEQFF. In nucleotides, the CDR3 is TGTGCCAGTAGTAATTGGGACAACTACAATGAGCAGTTCTTC.

This chain connects TRBV7-6 to TRBJ2-2; 8 bases are shared with TRBD1. CDR3 size: 19 residues. V lost 4 bases to trimming and J lost 4 bases; unmatched junction nucleotides: 17. Germline values: CDR1 SGHVS, CDR2 FNYEAQ. DNA for the CDR3: TGTGCCAGCAGCTCGTTACCTGGACAGGGAACAGTGTTCACCGGGGAGCTGTTTTTT. Protein product: CASSSLPGQGTVFTGELFF.

There are many counts of this clone. The chain recombines TRBV7-2 with TRBJ2-7; the D is unclear. Germline V gene sequence: CDR1 SGHTA, CDR2 FQGNSA. The CDR3 has 14 residues. V lost 3 bases and J 1 base, leaving 10 bases between the germline ends. CDR3 DNA sequence: TGTGCCAGCAGCTTGAGACGGCAGTCCTACGAGCAGTACTTC. Translation gives CASSLRRQSYEQYF.

This clone was observed a handful of times. The chain carries TRBV6-5 and TRBJ2-5, with D tentatively TRBD2 (7 bases). The CDR3 loop spans 14 amino acids. CDR1 and CDR2 from the germline V gene are MNHEY and SVGAGI. Trimming stripped 5 bases from V and 5 bases from J, with 15 bases between. CDR3 in amino acids: CASSAPGGGETQYF. CDR3 coding DNA: TGTGCCAGCAGTGCCCCAGGCGGGGGCGAGACCCAGTACTTC.

The gene calls are TRBV13 and TRBJ2-7; D is perhaps TRBD1 or TRBD2 (5 bases each). The CDR3 is 14 residues long. The germline CDR1 and CDR2 sequences are PRHDT and FYEKMQ (reference sequence). The V and J ends lost 1 base and 2 bases respectively, with 9 bases between them. CDR3 residues: CASSLEEGPYEQYF. CDR3 in DNA: TGTGCCAGCAGCTTAGAAGAGGGACCCTACGAGCAGTACTTC.

The J gene is TRBJ2-3, the V gene TRBV5-1, with 9 positions matching TRBD2. The CDR3 is made up of 17 amino acids. Germline values: CDR1 SGHRS, CDR2 YFSETQ. After removal of 0 bases from V and 6 bases from J, the junction contained 11 bases not matched to a gene. CDR3 residues: CASSLEPLAGGPDTQYF. CDR3 DNA: TGCGCCAGCAGCTTGGAGCCCCTGGCGGGGGGGCCGGATACGCAGTATTTT.

This clone came up a few times. The CDR3 DNA follows: TGTGCCAGCAGAAGGGGGCTAGAGCCCCAGCATTTT. Protein product: CASRRGLEPQHF. The chain combines TRBV27 with TRBJ1-5, with 7 positions matching TRBD1. Trimming took 6 bases from V and 8 from J; bases not matched to a gene: 4. CDR1 is MNHEY, CDR2 SMNVEV, per germline (reference sequence). This CDR3 has 12 amino acids.

The chain uses TRBV14 and TRBJ2-1; 11 nucleotides agree with TRBD2. The CDR3 has 16 residues. Looked up from germline, CDR1 is SGHDN and CDR2 is FVKESK. J was trimmed by 7 bases and V by 1 base; bases with no gene match: 6. This CDR3 reads CASSQGVAGGRNEQFF. The CDR3 DNA is TGTGCCAGCAGCCAAGGAGTAGCGGGGGGGCGAAATGAGCAGTTCTTC.

J is TRBJ2-5 and V is TRBV29-1, with a weak D call TRBD1 (6 bases). Trimming removed 6 bases at V and 1 base at J, with 12 bases between. Germline V gene sequence: CDR1 SQVTM, CDR2 ANQGSEA. The CDR3 totals 13 residues. Here the CDR3 reads CSVLRGIQETQYF. Here the CDR3 DNA reads TGCAGCGTCCTCAGGGGCATCCAAGAGACCCAGTACTTC.

The chain is built from TRBV7-8 and TRBJ2-5; 10 positions match TRBD2. Germline V lookup: CDR1 SGHVS, CDR2 FQNEAQ. The CDR3 is made up of 15 amino acids. With 5 bases clipped from V and 2 bases from J, the junction kept 5 bases outside the gene matches. CDR3 sequence (DNA): TGTGCCAGCAGCAAACTTAGCGGGGGGCAAGAGACCCAGTACTTC. Translating it yields CASSKLSGGQETQYF.

This chain joins TRBV9 and TRBJ2-2; D not resolved. Trimming took off 0 bases at V and 0 bases at J, with 6 bases between the two ends. Germline V gene lookup returns CDR1 SGDLS and CDR2 YYNGEE. This CDR3 contains 15 residues. CDR3 DNA sequence: TGTGCCAGCAGCGTAGGTTTTACGAACACCGGGGAGCTGTTTTTT. It specifies CASSVGFTNTGELFF.

This rearrangement joins TRBV5-6 to TRBJ2-5, with D perhaps assigned TRBD1 or TRBD2 (6 bases each). This CDR3 region has 14 residues. Germline lookup yields CDR1 SGHDT and CDR2 YYEEEE. Deletions cut 2 bases from V and 3 bases from J, with 11 bases between. The CDR3 loop reads CASSFGGSEETQYF. The CDR3 region has the DNA TGTGCCAGCAGCTTCGGGGGCAGCGAAGAGACCCAGTACTTC.

This clone has only a few counts. V usage is TRBV29-1 and J usage is TRBJ2-5; 8 bases agree with TRBD1. The last part of the DNA fits TRBJ2-7 better; the J call may be wrong. CDR1 is SQVTM, CDR2 ANQGSEA, per germline. The CDR3 has 12 amino acids. CDR3 DNA sequence: TGCAGCGCCCGGGACAGGATAAACGAGCAGTACTTC. Translating it yields CSARDRINEQYF.

This clone turned up a few times. The chain combines TRBV27 with TRBJ2-7, with D tentatively TRBD1 (7 bases). V was cut by 5 bases and J by 2 bases, with 22 bases left in between. CDR3 length: 17 residues. Germline V gene sequence: CDR1 MNHEY, CDR2 SMNVEV (reference sequence). CDR3 sequence reads: CASSALLTGRNPYEQYF. In nucleotides, the CDR3 is TGTGCCAGCAGTGCACTTCTGACAGGGAGGAACCCCTACGAGCAGTACTTC.

The CDR3 DNA reads TGTGCCAGCAGCCTGAAATTTACAGATACGCAGTATTTT. It yields the protein CASSLKFTDTQYF. This chain connects TRBV6-1 to TRBJ2-3; D is unclear. This CDR3 has 13 residues. Germline lookup yields CDR1 MNHNS and CDR2 SASEGT. Trimming removed 6 bases from V and 3 bases from J, with 10 bases in between.

The chain employs TRBV5-1 and TRBJ2-5; D call uncertain. The DNA end is more similar to TRBJ2-7, so the J call may be wrong. Germline V gene sequence: CDR1 SGHRS, CDR2 YFSETQ. The CDR3 has 12 residues. The CDR3 DNA is TGCGCCAGCAGCTTGAGATCCGACGAGCAGTACTTC. It is translated as CASSLRSDEQYF.